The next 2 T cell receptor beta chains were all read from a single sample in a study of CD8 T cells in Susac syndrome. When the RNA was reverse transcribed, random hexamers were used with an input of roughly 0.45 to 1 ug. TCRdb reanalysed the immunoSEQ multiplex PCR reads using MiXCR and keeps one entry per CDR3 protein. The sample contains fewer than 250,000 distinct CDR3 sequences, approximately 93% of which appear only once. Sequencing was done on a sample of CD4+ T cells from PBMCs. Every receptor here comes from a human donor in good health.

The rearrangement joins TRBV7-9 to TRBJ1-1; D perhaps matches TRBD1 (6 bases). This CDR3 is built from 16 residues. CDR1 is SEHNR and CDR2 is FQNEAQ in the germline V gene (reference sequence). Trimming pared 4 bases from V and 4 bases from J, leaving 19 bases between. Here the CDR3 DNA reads TGTGCCAGCAGCTCCGGGGTACAGGGCGGGGGCACTGAAGCTTTCTTT. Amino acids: CASSSGVQGGGTEAFF.

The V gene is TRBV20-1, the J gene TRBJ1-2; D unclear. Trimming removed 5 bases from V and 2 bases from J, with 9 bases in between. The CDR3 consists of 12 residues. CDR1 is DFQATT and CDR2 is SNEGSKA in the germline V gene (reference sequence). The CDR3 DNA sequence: TGCAGTGCTCCCCCCAGCAACTATGGCTACACCTTC. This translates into CSAPPSNYGYTF.